What follows describes a single TCR beta chain. Vbeta (60) and Jbeta (13) primers were used in the PCR. Clones were sequenced by immunoSEQ multiplex PCR, and TCRdb holds only the in-frame ones, with some missing. The sample has 270,000 or so clones, about 90% seen once; the top ten hold 1.5% to 2%. The data are from a study of cytomegalovirus exposure and HLA in healthy donors. The V gene's germline CDR1 is SGDLS and CDR2 YYNGEE. J gave up 2 bases and V 0 bases, and 8 bases lay outside the gene matches. This CDR3 is built from 16 residues. The origin of this receptor is a girl aged 2 to 10 in good health and CMV-seronegative. Sequencing input: PBMCs. The chain links TRBV9 to TRBJ2-7, with 7 positions matching TRBD2. CDR3 in amino acids: CASSVAALAGAYEQYF. Written as DNA, the CDR3 is TGTGCCAGCAGCGTAGCTGCTCTGGCGGGAGCCTACGAGCAGTACTTC.